One sample yielded the 23 T cell receptor beta chains listed below, sequenced in a study of identical twins. TCRdb independently ran MiXCR on the 5' RACE reads; one entry per CDR3 protein. The data show 1.5 million to 2 million distinct CDR3 sequences, around 33% seen once. Sequencing used cord blood. The receptors shown here come from a newborn girl in good health.

The rearrangement uses TRBV5-1 and TRBJ2-1; 8 bases align to TRBD2. Germline-derived CDR1 and CDR2 are SGHRS and YFSETQ. This CDR3 region has 15 residues. The trim removed 7 bases at V and 7 bases at J, leaving 13 bases unmatched. The CDR3 loop is CASGWSREGRNEQFF. Written as DNA, the CDR3 is TGCGCCAGCGGGTGGTCACGGGAGGGCCGGAATGAGCAGTTCTTC. The full variable domain, rest sourced from reference TRBV5-1 and TRBJ2-1, is KAGVTQTPRYLIKTRGQQVTLSCSPISGHRSVSWYQQTPGQGLQFLFEYFSETQRNKGNFPGRFSGRQFSNSRSEMNVSTLELGDSALYLCASGWSREGRNEQFFGPGTRLTVL.

The chain employs TRBV4-2 and TRBJ2-1; no reliable D call. The V and J ends lost 0 bases and 9 bases respectively, with 9 bases between them. Per the germline V gene, CDR1 is LGHNA and CDR2 is YNFKEQ. The CDR3 contains 13 residues. This CDR3 reads CASSQEVWGEQFF. DNA for the CDR3: TGTGCCAGCAGCCAAGAGGTCTGGGGTGAGCAGTTCTTC.

The chain is built from TRBV20-1 and TRBJ2-1; no definite D call. The CDR3 covers 14 residues. The V gene lost 3 bases and the J gene lost 1 base, with 10 bases spanning the gap. Germline V gene lookup returns CDR1 DFQATT and CDR2 SNEGSKA (reference sequence). CDR3 loop: CSASPSSSYNEQFF. CDR3 bases: TGCAGTGCTAGTCCTAGTAGTTCCTACAATGAGCAGTTCTTC.

This clonotype was counted ten times or more. CDR3 bases: TGCAGTGCCGACCCTACAATCCAGGGGACCCGCACAGATACGCAGTATTTT. Its translation: CSADPTIQGTRTDTQYF. V gene TRBV20-1 combines with J gene TRBJ2-3; TRBD1 is a possible D gene (6 bases). There are 17 residues in the CDR3. CDR1 and CDR2 (germline): DFQATT, SNEGSKA (reference sequence). V lost 6 bases, J lost 1 base, and 23 bases lay in between.

The chain recombines TRBV29-1 with TRBJ1-6, with a weak D call TRBD1 (5 bases). V dropped 4 bases and J dropped 9 bases, with 13 bases sitting between them. This CDR3 is 13 amino acids long. Germline CDR1 and CDR2: SQVTM and ANQGSEA. The CDR3 region has the DNA TGCAGCGTTGTAACAGGAATTGGTTCACCCCTCCACTTT. Amino acid sequence: CSVVTGIGSPLHF.

This clonotype was picked up a small number of times. This chain joins TRBV24-1 and TRBJ2-1, with D possibly being TRBD2 (6 bases). From germline, CDR1 is KGHDR and CDR2 SFDVKD. The CDR3 covers 17 residues. The V gene lost 0 bases and the J gene lost 0 bases, with 11 bases spanning the gap. CDR3 in amino acids: CATSDLSLAFSYNEQFF. For the CDR3, the DNA is TGTGCCACCAGTGATTTGAGTCTAGCGTTCTCCTACAATGAGCAGTTCTTC.

The V call is TRBV12-3 or TRBV12-4, the J call TRBJ2-7, with TRBD1 identical over 9 bases. The trim removed 10 bases at V and 6 bases at J, leaving 10 bases unmatched. This CDR3 contains 13 residues. The chain's CDR3 is CATQGTGPGEQYF. CDR3 in DNA: TGTGCCACCCAAGGGACAGGGCCCGGCGAGCAGTACTTC.

The rearrangement links TRBV28 to TRBJ1-1, with D hard to call. This CDR3 region has 11 residues. Trimming left V 6 bases short and J 6 bases short, with 8 bases between. In germline, CDR1 is MDHEN, CDR2 SYDVKM. CDR3 protein: CASSPTSEAFF. The CDR3 bases are TGTGCCAGCAGCCCTACCTCTGAAGCTTTCTTT.

The sample holds a few counts of this clonotype. The chain uses TRBV6-1 and TRBJ1-2; D gene ambiguous. The CDR3 spans 14 residues. Per germline, CDR1 MNHNS and CDR2 SASEGT. The V gene lost 0 bases and the J gene lost 4 bases, with 9 bases spanning the gap. The CDR3 DNA reads as TGTGCCAGCAGTGAAGCCAGTTTTATCTATGGCTACACCTTC. Translating gives CASSEASFIYGYTF.

In this sample, this clonotype turned up a few times. V gene TRBV27 combines with J gene TRBJ2-2, with D tentatively TRBD1 or TRBD2 (5 bases each). Germline CDR1 is MNHEY and CDR2 is SMNVEV (reference sequence). V lost 4 bases and J lost 1, with 13 bases in between. The CDR3 totals 16 residues. The CDR3 DNA reads TGTGCCAGCAGTTCGGGACGCGGACGGAACACCGGGGAGCTGTTTTTT. Translation gives CASSSGRGRNTGELFF.

The chain has TRBV20-1 and TRBJ2-1; 8 bases align to TRBD2. The germline V gene has CDR1 DFQATT and CDR2 SNEGSKA (reference sequence). V lost 6 bases, J lost 6 bases, and 10 bases stayed unmatched. This CDR3 has 14 amino acids. This CDR3 reads CSAKGTSRGNEQFF. The CDR3 bases are TGCAGTGCAAAAGGGACTAGTAGGGGCAATGAGCAGTTCTTC.

The genes are TRBV3-1 and TRBJ1-5; 7 bases match TRBD1. The CDR3 totals 17 residues. CDR1 LGHDT and CDR2 YNNKEL come from the germline V gene (reference sequence). The V and J ends lost 4 bases and 1 base, in that order; junction bases with no gene match: 10. The CDR3 DNA reads TGTGCCAGCAGCCTCCGGGACAGCCCTTGGAGCAATCAGCCCCAGCATTTT. Its protein is CASSLRDSPWSNQPQHF.

About this clonotype itself: A much larger clone differs by one base, so this may be a read error. V is TRBV11-1 and J is TRBJ2-7, with 8 bases that match TRBD1. Looked up from germline, CDR1 is SGHAT and CDR2 is FQDESV (reference sequence). The CDR3 has 15 amino acids. The V and J ends lost 1 base and 2 bases, in that order; junction bases with no gene match: 4. As DNA, the CDR3 is TGTGCCAGCAGCTTAGGGACAGGGTGGACCTACGAGCAGTACTTC. Translation gives CASSLGTGWTYEQYF.

This clonotype came up a few times. V gene TRBV5-1 combines with J gene TRBJ2-3; D may correspond to TRBD1 or TRBD2 (5 bases each). The germline CDR1 and CDR2 sequences are SGHRS and YFSETQ. The CDR3 spans 13 residues. V was pared by 4 bases and J by 4 bases, with 10 bases between. The CDR3 DNA is TGCGCCAGCAGCCTCTGGGGGTCAGATACGCAGTATTTT. Protein product: CASSLWGSDTQYF.

This clonotype turned up a few times. The CDR3 sequence: CASSPRESETQYF. As DNA, the CDR3 is TGTGCCAGCAGTCCTCGGGAGTCGGAGACCCAGTACTTC. V usage is TRBV12-3 or TRBV12-4 and J usage is TRBJ2-5; D is possibly TRBD2 (6 bases). The CDR3 is 13 residues long. The V end was cut by 5 bases, the J end by 5 bases, with 12 bases between.

V gene TRBV5-1 combines with J gene TRBJ2-7; D is ambiguous. This CDR3 has 14 residues. The germline V gene encodes CDR1 SGHRS and CDR2 YFSETQ. Trimming took off 4 bases at V and 3 bases at J, with 14 bases between the two ends. The CDR3 sequence is CASSPEAFVYEQYF. The CDR3, as DNA: TGCGCCAGCAGCCCAGAAGCGTTTGTCTACGAGCAGTACTTC.

This clonotype occurred many times. This chain joins TRBV28 and TRBJ2-7; D is ambiguous. The V and J ends lost 0 bases and 3 bases respectively, with 6 bases between them. The CDR3 sequence is 13 residues long. The germline gives CDR1 MDHEN, CDR2 SYDVKM. CDR3: CASSLWTLYEQYF. The CDR3 nucleotides are TGTGCCAGCAGTTTATGGACTCTCTACGAGCAGTACTTC.

There are many counts of this clonotype. The V call is TRBV10-1, the J call TRBJ2-7; D is unresolved. Trimming took off 8 bases at V and 5 bases at J, with 13 bases between the two ends. The CDR3 length is 12 residues. The germline gives CDR1 WNHNN, CDR2 SYGVQD (reference sequence). The CDR3: CASGKGFNEQYF. The CDR3 nucleotides are TGCGCCAGCGGAAAGGGATTTAACGAGCAGTACTTC.

As concerns this clonotype: Since a much larger clone is just one base distant, this may be a read error. This likely comes from a read error, as the CDR3 has no conserved phenylalanine or tryptophan at its end. V usage is TRBV27 and J usage is TRBJ2-1; 8 bases align to TRBD2. CDR1 is MNHEY and CDR2 is SMNVEV in the germline V gene (reference sequence). This CDR3 contains 15 residues. Germline trimming cut 5 bases from V and 3 bases from J; bases unmatched to any gene: 6. The CDR3 sequence is CASSPGGPVYNEQFV. CDR3 DNA: TGTGCCAGCAGTCCGGGAGGGCCGGTCTACAATGAGCAGTTCGTC.

This clonotype showed up just a few times. The chain links TRBV2 to TRBJ1-2, with D possibly TRBD1 on 5 matching bases. Trimming removed 3 bases at V and 1 base at J, with 18 bases between. Per the germline V gene, CDR1 is SNHLY and CDR2 is FYNNEI. The CDR3 length is 17 residues. For the CDR3, the DNA is TGTGCCAGCAGTGAGGGTGTCAGGGTGAACTTTAACTATGGCTACACCTTC. The encoded protein is CASSEGVRVNFNYGYTF.

This clonotype has a handful of counts. The chain recombines TRBV5-1 with TRBJ2-3, with 8 positions matching TRBD1. Trimming cost V 1 base and J 5 bases; bases outside gene matches: 6. The germline V gene has CDR1 SGHRS and CDR2 YFSETQ. The CDR3 spans 15 residues. Written as DNA, the CDR3 is TGCGCCAGCAGCTTGATCGGACAGGGAAGAGATACGCAGTATTTT. Translation: CASSLIGQGRDTQYF.

The V gene is TRBV6-1, the J gene TRBJ1-5; perhaps TRBD1 as D (5 bases). The CDR3 has 16 amino acids. Germline CDR1 is MNHNS and CDR2 is SASEGT. V lost 4 bases and J 9 bases, leaving 22 bases between the germline ends. The CDR3 loop is CASSAIRDRNPLPQHF. CDR3 DNA: TGTGCCAGCAGTGCTATCCGGGACCGGAACCCTCTGCCCCAGCATTTT.

This clonotype has more than one count but fewer than ten. CDR3 residues: CSVAVFNEQFF. In DNA, the CDR3 is TGCAGTGTGGCGGTCTTCAATGAGCAGTTCTTC. The chain uses TRBV20-1 and TRBJ2-1, with no clear D. Germline CDR1 reads DFQATT; CDR2 reads SNEGSKA (reference sequence). Trimming removed 7 bases at V and 6 bases at J, with 10 bases between. The CDR3 runs 11 residues.